What follows is one T cell receptor beta chain and its context. Its antigen remains unknown. The entry originates in a study of radiotherapy plus CTLA-4 blockade in lung cancer. Here immunoSEQ multiplex PCR was the method, and the copy in TCRdb shows in-frame clones only, minus some. In the table there are 75,000 to 95,000 clones, roughly 80% of which are singletons. Study-wide findings and caveats: Among blood TCR repertoires after radiotherapy plus ipilimumab, tumor-derived clones expanded. Dynamics of early blood T cell clones, together with interferon-beta, were reportedly the best predictors of response.

In chemo-refractory metastatic non-small-cell lung cancer, patients got ipilimumab CTLA-4 blockade together with focal radiation. The clonotype was recovered from a human donor with non-small cell lung cancer that progressed on radiotherapy plus ipilimumab. The sample here was peripheral blood, taken from a patient treated with radiotherapy plus ipilimumab.

DNA for the CDR3: TGTGCCAGCAGCTTGGACGGGTCTAGCGCTGAAGCTTTCTTT. Protein sequence: CASSLDGSSAEAFF. The gene calls are TRBV5-4 and TRBJ1-1; D unresolved. The germline V and J ends were trimmed by 0 bases and 6 bases, with 12 bases remaining between them. The germline V gene encodes CDR1 SGHNT and CDR2 YYREEE (reference sequence). This CDR3 contains 14 residues.